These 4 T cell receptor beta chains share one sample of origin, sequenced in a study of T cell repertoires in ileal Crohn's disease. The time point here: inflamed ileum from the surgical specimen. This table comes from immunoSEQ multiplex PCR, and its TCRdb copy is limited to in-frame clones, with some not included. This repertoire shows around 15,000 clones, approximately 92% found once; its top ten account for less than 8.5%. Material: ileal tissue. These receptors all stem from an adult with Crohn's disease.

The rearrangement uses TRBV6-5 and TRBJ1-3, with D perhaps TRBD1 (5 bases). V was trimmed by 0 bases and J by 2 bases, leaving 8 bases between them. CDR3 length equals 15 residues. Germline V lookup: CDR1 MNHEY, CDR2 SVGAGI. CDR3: CASSYSGDPGNTIYF. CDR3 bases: TGTGCCAGCAGTTACTCGGGGGACCCTGGAAACACCATATATTTT.

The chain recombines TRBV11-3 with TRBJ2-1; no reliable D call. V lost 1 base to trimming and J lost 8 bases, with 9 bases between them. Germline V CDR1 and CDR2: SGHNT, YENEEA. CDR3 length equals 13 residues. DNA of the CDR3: TGTGCCAGCAGCTTAGGCCCCCTGGATGAGCAGTTCTTC. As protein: CASSLGPLDEQFF.

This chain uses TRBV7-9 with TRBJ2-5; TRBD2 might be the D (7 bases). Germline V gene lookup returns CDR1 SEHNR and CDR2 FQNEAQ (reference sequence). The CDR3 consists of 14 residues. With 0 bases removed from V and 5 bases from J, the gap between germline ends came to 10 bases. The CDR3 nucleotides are TGTGCCAGCAGCTTAGCGGGGGGGCGCGAGACCCAGTACTTC. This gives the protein CASSLAGGRETQYF.

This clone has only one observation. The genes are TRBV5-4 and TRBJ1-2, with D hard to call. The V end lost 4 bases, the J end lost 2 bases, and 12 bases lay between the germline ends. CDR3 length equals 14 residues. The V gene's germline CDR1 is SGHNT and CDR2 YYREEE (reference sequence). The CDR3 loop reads CASSPFDINYGYTF. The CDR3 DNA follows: TGTGCCAGCAGCCCATTCGATATAAACTATGGCTACACCTTC.